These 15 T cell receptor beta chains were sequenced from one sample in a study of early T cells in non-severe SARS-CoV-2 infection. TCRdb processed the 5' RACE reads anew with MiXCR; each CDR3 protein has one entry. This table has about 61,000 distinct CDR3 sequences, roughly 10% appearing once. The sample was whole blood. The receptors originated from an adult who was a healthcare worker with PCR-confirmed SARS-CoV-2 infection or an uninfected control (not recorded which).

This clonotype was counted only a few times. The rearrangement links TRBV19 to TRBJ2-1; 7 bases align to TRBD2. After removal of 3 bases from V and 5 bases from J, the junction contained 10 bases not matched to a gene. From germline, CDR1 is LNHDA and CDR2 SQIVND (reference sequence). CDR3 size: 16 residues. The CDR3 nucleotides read TGTGCCAGTAGTATGTTCCGGGGAGGGTCGCACAATGAGCAGTTCTTC. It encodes CASSMFRGGSHNEQFF.

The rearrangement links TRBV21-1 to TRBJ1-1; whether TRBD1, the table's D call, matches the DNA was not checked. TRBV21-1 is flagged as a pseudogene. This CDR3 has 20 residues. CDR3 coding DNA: TGTGCCAGCACCCTATGGGGGCAGGGGCGCCCCCTCCTAATGAACACTGAAGCTTTCTTT. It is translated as CASTLWGQGRPLLMNTEAFF.

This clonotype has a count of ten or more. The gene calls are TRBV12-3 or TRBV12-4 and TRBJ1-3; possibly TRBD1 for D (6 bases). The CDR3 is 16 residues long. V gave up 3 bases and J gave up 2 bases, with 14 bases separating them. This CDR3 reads CASSFGGAKPGNTIYF. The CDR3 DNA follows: TGTGCCAGCAGTTTCGGGGGGGCGAAACCTGGAAACACCATATATTTT.

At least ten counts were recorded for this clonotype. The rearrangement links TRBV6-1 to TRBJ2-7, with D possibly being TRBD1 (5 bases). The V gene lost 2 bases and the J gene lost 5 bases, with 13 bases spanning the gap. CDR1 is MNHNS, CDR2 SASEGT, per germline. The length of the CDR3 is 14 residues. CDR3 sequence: CASSEQPRVDEQYF. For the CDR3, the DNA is TGTGCCAGCAGTGAACAGCCCAGGGTCGACGAGCAGTACTTC.

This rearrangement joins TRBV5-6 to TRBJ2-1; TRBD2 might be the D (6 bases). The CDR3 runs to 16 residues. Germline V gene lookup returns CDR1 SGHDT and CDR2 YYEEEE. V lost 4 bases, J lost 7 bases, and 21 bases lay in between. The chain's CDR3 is CASSRGSGPPLNEQFF. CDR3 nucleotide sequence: TGTGCCAGCAGCCGGGGGAGCGGCCCTCCTCTGAATGAGCAGTTCTTC. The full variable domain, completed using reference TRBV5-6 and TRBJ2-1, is DAGVTQSPTHLIKTRGQQVTLRCSPKSGHDTVSWYQQALGQGPQFIFQYYEEEERQRGNFPDRFSGHQFPNYSSELNVNALLLGDSALYLCASSRGSGPPLNEQFFGPGTRLTVL.

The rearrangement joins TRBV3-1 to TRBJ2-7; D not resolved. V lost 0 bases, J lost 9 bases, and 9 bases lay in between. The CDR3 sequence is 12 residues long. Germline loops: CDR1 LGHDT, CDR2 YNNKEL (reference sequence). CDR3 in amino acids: CASSQEAAAQYF. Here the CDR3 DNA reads TGTGCCAGCAGCCAAGAAGCAGCTGCGCAGTACTTC.

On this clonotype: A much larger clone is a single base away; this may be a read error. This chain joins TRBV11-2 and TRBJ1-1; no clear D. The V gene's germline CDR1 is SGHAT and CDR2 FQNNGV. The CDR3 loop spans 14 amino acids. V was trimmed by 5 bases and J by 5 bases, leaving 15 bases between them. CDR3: CASSQQTAGTEAFF. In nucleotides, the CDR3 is TGTGCCAGCAGCCAACAAACGGCGGGGACTGAAGCTTTCTTT.

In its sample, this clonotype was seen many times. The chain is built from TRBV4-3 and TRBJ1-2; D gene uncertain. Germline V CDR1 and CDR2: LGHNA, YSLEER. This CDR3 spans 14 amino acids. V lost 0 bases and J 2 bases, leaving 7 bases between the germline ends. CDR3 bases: TGCGCCAGCAGCCAAGAGGTTGGGAACTATGGCTACACCTTC. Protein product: CASSQEVGNYGYTF.

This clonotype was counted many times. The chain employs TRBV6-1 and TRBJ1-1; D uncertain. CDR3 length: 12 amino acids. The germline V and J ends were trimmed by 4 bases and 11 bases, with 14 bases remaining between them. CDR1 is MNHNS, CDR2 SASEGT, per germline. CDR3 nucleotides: TGTGCCAGCAGTGTCGCAGGCCTGGGGGCTTTCTTT. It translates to CASSVAGLGAFF.

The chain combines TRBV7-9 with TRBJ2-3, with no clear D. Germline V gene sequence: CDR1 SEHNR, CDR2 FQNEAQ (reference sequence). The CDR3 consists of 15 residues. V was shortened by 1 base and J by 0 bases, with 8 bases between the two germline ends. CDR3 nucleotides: TGTGCCAGCAGCTTAGGGGTAGGGAGCACAGATACGCAGTATTTT. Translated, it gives CASSLGVGSTDTQYF.

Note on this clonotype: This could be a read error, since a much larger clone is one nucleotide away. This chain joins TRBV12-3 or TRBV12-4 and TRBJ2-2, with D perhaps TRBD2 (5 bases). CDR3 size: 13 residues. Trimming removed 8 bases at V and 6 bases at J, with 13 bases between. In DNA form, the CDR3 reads TGTGCCAGCGGGGTCGGACTGTCCGGGGAGCTGTTTTTT. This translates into CASGVGLSGELFF.

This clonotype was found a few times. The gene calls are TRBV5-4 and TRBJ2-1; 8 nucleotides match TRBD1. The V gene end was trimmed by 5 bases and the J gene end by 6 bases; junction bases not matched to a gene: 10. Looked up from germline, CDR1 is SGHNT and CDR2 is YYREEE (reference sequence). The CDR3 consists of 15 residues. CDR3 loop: CASSAGGILSNEQFF. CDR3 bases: TGTGCCAGCAGTGCAGGGGGCATTTTAAGCAATGAGCAGTTCTTC.

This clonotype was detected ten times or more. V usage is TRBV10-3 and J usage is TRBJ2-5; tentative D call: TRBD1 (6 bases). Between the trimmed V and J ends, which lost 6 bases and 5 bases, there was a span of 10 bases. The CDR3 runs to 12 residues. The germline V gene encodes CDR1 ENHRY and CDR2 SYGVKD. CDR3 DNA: TGTGCCATCAGCGTCCAGGGGGAGACCCAGTACTTC. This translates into CAISVQGETQYF.

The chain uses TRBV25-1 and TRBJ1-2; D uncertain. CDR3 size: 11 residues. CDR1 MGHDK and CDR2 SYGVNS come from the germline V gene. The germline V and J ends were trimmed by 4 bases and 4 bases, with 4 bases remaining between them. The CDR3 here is CASSGGYGYTF. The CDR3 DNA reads TGTGCCAGCAGTGGGGGCTATGGCTACACCTTC.

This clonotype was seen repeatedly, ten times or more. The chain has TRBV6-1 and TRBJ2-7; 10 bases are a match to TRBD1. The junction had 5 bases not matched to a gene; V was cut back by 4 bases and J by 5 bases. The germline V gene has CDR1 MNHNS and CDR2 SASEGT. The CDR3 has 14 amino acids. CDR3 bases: TGTGCCAGCAGTGTAGCGACAGGGGGCCACGAGCAGTACTTC. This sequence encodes CASSVATGGHEQYF.